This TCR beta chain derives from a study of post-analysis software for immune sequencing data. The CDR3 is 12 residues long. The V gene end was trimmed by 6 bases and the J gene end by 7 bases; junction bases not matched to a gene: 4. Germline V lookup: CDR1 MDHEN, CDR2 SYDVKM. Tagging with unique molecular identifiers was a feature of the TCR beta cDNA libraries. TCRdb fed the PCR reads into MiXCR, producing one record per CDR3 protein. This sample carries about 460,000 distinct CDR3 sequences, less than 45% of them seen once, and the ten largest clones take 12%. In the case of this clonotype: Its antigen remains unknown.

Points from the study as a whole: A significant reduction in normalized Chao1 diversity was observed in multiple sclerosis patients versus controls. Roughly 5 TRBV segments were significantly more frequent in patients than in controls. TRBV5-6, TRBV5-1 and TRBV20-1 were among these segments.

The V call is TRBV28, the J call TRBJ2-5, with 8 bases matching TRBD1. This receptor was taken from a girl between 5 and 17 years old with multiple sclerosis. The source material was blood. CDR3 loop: CASSRTGLTQYF. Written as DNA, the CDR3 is TGTGCCAGCAGCCGGACAGGGTTGACCCAGTACTTC.